One TCR beta chain is described in this entry. What it binds is not known. The sample originates from a study of cytomegalovirus exposure and HLA in healthy donors. Regarding the study as a whole: The study flagged some 170 TCR beta chains as cytomegalovirus-associated. The authors confirmed in vitro that a few CMV-associated chains were specific for CMV antigens.

The primer mix had 60 Vbeta and 13 Jbeta primers. The data were produced by immunoSEQ multiplex PCR, yet TCRdb's version contains in-frame clones alone and is incomplete. The sample gives about 120,000 clones, almost 85% of which show up once; 1.4% to 1.5% is in the top ten. The V and J ends lost 7 bases and 4 bases respectively, with 14 bases between them. CDR3 length equals 14 residues. Per germline, CDR1 SNHLY and CDR2 FYNNEI. The sequence was obtained from a woman between 18 and 29 years old in good health and CMV-seronegative. Sequenced input: PBMCs. The rearrangement links TRBV2 to TRBJ1-5, with a tentative D call TRBD1 (6 bases). DNA of the CDR3: TGTGCCAGCACTCCGGACAGCCAAAATCAGCCCCAGCATTTT. It codes for CASTPDSQNQPQHF.